This T cell receptor (beta chain) was found in a study of T cells in localized non-small cell lung cancer. The table came from immunoSEQ multiplex PCR; TCRdb's copy has only in-frame clones and leaves some out. The table includes over a thousand clones, approximately 19% detected once. V was clipped by 0 bases and J by 2 bases, with 14 bases between them. The CDR3 has 17 amino acids. Germline V gene sequence: CDR1 MNHGY, CDR2 SAAAGT. The source of this sequence is a woman aged 35 to 69 with stage I lung adenocarcinoma. Sequenced material: lung tumor tissue, taken before any cancer treatment. The rearrangement joins TRBV6-8 to TRBJ2-1; TRBD1 might be the D (7 bases). Written as DNA, the CDR3 is TGTGCCAGCAGTTACTCGATAGGAGGGGGCCCCTACAATGAGCAGTTCTTC. Its protein is CASSYSIGGGPYNEQFF.